This T cell receptor beta chain emerged from a study of beta chain features in type 1 diabetes. This clone was counted only a few times. Its antigen is unidentified. Isolated RNA was reverse transcribed in full, so expressed TCRB transcripts were sequenced. Read counts averaged around 3.6 million for samples of naive, central memory and regulatory T cells. TCRdb keeps only in-frame clones here, not all; method: immunoSEQ multiplex PCR. The sample has a few hundred thousand clones, around a tenth seen once. With V trimmed by 7 bases and J by 9 bases, 19 bases remained unmatched. The CDR3 contains 19 residues. Germline CDR1 reads MNHEY; CDR2 reads SMNVEV (reference sequence). Notes on the study in general: Across all four CD4+ subsets, people with type 1 diabetes showed modestly shorter TCRB CDR3s. Whether TCRB rearrangement is influenced by HLA type went unresolved here.

Via CD45RO/CCR7/CD25/CD127/CD95/CD27, cells of the CD4+ naive, central memory, regulatory and stem cell-like memory subsets were sorted. The sequencing input was central memory CD4+ T cells from blood. The chain recombines TRBV27 with TRBJ2-1; the match to TRBD2 covers 15 bases. The receptor was isolated from a man aged 25-40 years with type 1 diabetes. The CDR3 DNA follows: TGTGCCAGCAACCCAAGCGGGGACAGGACTAGCGGGAGGGCCCGTGAGCAGTTCTTC. The encoded protein is CASNPSGDRTSGRAREQFF.